What follows describes a single TCR beta chain. Antigen unknown. The data stem from a study of cytomegalovirus exposure and HLA in healthy donors. Study details: From donors who were HLA-typed, an early data release held 75 million to 85 million unique TCRs.

Broader study findings: Beyond CMV serostatus, there was no information to go on about immune exposure. An analysis was carried out at a later point. It showed that HLA-associated TCR beta chains were more clonally expanded than equally common non-associated chains.

CDR1 is MNHNS, CDR2 SASEGT, per germline. V shed 6 bases and J shed 0 bases, with 8 bases lying between them. CDR3 length: 13 amino acids. While unrecorded immune exposures were likely, the donors were nominally healthy when sampled. The PCR employed 60 Vbeta primers together with 13 Jbeta primers. The method was immunoSEQ multiplex PCR; TCRdb's version includes in-frame clones alone and lacks a portion of them. The data show some 170,000 clones, approximately 70% seen once. Sequenced: PBMCs. The receptor was derived from a human donor in good health. The chain links TRBV6-1 to TRBJ1-1; no definite D call. The CDR3 loop reads CASRRRVNTEAFF. CDR3 nucleotide sequence: TGTGCCAGCAGACGGAGGGTGAACACTGAAGCTTTCTTT.